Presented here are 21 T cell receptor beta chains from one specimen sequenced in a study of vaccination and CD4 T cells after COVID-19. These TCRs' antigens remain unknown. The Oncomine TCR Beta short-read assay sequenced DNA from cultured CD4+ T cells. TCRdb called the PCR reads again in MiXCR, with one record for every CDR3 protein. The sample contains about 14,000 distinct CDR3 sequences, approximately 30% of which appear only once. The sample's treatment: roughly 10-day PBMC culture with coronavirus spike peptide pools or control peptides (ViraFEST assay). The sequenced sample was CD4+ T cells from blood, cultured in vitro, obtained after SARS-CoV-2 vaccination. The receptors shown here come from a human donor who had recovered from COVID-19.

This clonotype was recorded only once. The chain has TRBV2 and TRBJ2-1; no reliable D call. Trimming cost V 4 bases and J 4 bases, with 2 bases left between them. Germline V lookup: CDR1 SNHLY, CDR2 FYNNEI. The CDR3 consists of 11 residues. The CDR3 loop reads CASSGYNEQFF. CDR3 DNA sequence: TGTGCCAGCAGTGGATACAATGAGCAGTTCTTC.

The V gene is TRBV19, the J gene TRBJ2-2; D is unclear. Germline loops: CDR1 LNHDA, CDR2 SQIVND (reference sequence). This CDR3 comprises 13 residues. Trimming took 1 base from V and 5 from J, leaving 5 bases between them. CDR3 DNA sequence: TGTGCCAGTAGTATAGTAAGAACCGGGGAGCTGTTTTTT. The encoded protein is CASSIVRTGELFF.

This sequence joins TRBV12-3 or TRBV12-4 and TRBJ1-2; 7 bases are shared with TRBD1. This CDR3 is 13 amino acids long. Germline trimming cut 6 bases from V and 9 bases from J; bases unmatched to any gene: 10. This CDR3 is CASRAGQTTSYTF. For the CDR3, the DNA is TGTGCCAGCAGAGCGGGACAGACCACAAGCTACACCTTC.

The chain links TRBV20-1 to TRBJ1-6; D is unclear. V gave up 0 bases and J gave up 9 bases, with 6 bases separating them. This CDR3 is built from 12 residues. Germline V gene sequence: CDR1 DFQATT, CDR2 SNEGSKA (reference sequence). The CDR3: CSARDQLSPLHF. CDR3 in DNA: TGCAGTGCTAGAGATCAGCTTTCACCCCTCCACTTT.

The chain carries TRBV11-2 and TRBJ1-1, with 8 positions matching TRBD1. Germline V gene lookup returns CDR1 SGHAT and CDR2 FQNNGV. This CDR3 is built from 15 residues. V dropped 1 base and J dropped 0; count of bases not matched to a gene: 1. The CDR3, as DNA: TGTGCCAGCAGCTTAGGACAGGGGCTGAACACTGAAGCTTTCTTT. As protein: CASSLGQGLNTEAFF.

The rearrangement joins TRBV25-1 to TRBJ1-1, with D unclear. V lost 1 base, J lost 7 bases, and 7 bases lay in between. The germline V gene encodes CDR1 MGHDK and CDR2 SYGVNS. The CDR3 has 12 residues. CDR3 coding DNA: TGTGCCAGCAGTGAATGGGGAGGTGAAGCTTTCTTT. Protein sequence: CASSEWGGEAFF.

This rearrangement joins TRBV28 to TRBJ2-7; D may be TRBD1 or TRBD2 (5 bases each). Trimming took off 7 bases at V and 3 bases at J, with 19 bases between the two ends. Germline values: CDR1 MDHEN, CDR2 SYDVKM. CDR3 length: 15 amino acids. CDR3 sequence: CASNRGGPRNYEQYF. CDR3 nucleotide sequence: TGTGCCAGCAACCGTGGGGGTCCACGCAACTACGAGCAGTACTTC. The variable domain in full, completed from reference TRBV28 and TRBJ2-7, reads DVKVTQSSRYLVKRTGEKVFLECVQDMDHENMFWYRQDPGLGLRLIYFSYDVKMKEKGDIPEGYSVSREKKERFSLILESASTNQTSMYLCASNRGGPRNYEQYFGPGTRLTVT.

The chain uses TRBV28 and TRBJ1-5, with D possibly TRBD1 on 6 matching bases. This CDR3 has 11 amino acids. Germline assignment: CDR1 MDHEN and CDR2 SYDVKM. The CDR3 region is CACGGGQPQHF. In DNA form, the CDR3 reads TGTGCATGTGGGGGCGGACAGCCCCAGCATTTT.

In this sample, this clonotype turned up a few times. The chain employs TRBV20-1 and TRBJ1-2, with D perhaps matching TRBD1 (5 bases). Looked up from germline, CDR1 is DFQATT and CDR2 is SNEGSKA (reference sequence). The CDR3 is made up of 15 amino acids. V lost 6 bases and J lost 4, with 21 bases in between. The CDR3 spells CSAGPLGWRSYGYTF. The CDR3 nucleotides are TGCAGTGCGGGACCGTTGGGCTGGAGGAGCTATGGCTACACCTTC.

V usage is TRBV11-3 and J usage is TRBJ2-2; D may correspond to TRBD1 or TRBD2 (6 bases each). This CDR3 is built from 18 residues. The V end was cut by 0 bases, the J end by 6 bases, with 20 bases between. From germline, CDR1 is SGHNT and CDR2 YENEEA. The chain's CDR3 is CASSLDPGDTWDAGELFF. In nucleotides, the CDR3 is TGTGCCAGCAGCTTAGACCCGGGGGACACCTGGGACGCCGGGGAGCTGTTTTTT.

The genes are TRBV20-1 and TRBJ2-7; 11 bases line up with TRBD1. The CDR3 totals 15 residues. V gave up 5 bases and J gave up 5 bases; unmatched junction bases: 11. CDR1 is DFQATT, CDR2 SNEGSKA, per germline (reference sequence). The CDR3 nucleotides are TGCAGTGCTGTCCCATCTCCGGGACAGGGGGACGAGCAGTACTTC. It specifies CSAVPSPGQGDEQYF.

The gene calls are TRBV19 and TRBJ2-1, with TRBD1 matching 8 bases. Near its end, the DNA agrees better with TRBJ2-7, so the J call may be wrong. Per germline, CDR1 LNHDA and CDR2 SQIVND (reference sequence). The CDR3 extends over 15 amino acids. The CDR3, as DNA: TGTGCCAGTAGTAAAGCCGGGACAGGACAGTACGAGCAGTACTTC. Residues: CASSKAGTGQYEQYF.

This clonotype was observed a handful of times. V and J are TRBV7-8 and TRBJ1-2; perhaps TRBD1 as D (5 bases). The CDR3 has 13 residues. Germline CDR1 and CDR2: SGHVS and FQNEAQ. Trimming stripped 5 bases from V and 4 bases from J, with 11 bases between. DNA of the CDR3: TGTGCCAGCAGCAAGGACACCACCTATGGCTACACCTTC. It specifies CASSKDTTYGYTF.

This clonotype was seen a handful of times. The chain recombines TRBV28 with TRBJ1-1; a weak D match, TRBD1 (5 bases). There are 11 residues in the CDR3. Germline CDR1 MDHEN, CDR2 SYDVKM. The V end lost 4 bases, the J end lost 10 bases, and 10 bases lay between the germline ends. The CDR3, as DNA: TGTGCCAGCAGTTCAGGGTGGGGAGCTTTCTTT. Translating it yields CASSSGWGAFF.

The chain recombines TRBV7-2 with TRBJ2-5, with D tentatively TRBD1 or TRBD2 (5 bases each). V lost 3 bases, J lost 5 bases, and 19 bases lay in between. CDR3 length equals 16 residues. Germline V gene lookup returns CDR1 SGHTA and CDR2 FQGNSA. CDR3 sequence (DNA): TGTGCCAGCAGCTTGTGGAGTGGGAGTGGGGCGGAGACCCAGTACTTC. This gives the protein CASSLWSGSGAETQYF.

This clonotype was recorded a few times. The CDR3 spells CASSSGLGQFF. The CDR3 DNA follows: TGTGCCAGCAGCTCGGGGTTAGGGCAGTTCTTC. The genes are TRBV7-2 and TRBJ2-1, with a tentative D call TRBD2 (5 bases). The CDR3 has 11 amino acids. Trimming removed 4 bases from V and 12 bases from J, with 10 bases in between. Germline V lookup: CDR1 SGHTA, CDR2 FQGNSA.

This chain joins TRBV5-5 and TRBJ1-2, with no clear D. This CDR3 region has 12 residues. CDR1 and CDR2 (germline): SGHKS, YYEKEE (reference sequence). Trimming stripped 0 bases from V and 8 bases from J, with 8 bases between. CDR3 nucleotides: TGTGCCAGCAGCTTGGAGGTCGGGGGCTACACCTTC. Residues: CASSLEVGGYTF.

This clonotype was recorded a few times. Written as DNA, the CDR3 is TGTGCCAGCAGTTACGCCTTGGGTACGCAGTATTTT. Protein: CASSYALGTQYF. The chain links TRBV6-2 or TRBV6-3 to TRBJ2-3; D not certain. Trimming shortened V by 2 bases and J by 8 bases, and 8 bases separated the two germline ends. This CDR3 has 12 residues. Germline CDR1 is MNHEY and CDR2 is SVGEGT.

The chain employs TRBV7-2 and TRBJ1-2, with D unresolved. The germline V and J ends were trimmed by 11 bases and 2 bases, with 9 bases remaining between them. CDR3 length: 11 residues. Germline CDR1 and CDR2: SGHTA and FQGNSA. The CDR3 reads CADSQNYGYTF. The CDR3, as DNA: TGTGCCGACTCCCAGAACTATGGCTACACCTTC.

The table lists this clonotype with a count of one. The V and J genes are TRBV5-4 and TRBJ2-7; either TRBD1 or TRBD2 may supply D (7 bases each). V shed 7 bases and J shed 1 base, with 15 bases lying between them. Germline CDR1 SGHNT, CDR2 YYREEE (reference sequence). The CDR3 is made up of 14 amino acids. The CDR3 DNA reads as TGTGCCAGCGCCCCAGGGGGGGGGTCCTACGAGCAGTACTTC. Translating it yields CASAPGGGSYEQYF.

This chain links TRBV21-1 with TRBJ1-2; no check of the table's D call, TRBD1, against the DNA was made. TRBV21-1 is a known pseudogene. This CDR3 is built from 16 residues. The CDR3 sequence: CASSKLGGRQVYGYTF. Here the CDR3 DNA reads TGTGCCAGCAGCAAGTTGGGTGGGCGCCAAGTCTATGGCTACACCTTC.